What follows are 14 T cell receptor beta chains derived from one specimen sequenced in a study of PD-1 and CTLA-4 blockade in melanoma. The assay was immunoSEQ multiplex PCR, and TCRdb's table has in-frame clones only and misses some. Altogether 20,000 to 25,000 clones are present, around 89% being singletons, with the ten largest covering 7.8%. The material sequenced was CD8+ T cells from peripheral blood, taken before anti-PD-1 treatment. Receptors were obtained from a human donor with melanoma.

The CDR3 nucleotides read TGTGCCAGCAGTGCAGCGGGTGAGGCTTTCTTT. It translates to CASSAAGEAFF. This chain connects TRBV2 to TRBJ1-1; D gene uncertain. The V gene lost 4 bases and the J gene lost 11 bases, with 11 bases spanning the gap. The CDR3 runs to 11 residues. CDR1 SNHLY and CDR2 FYNNEI come from the germline V gene.

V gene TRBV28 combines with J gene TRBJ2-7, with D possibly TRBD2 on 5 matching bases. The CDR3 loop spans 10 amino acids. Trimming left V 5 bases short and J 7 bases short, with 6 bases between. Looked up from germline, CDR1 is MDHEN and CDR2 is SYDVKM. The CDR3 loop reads CASSEREQYF. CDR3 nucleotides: TGTGCCAGCAGTGAGCGGGAGCAGTACTTC. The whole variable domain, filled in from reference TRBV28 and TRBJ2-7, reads DVKVTQSSRYLVKRTGEKVFLECVQDMDHENMFWYRQDPGLGLRLIYFSYDVKMKEKGDIPEGYSVSREKKERFSLILESASTNQTSMYLCASSEREQYFGPGTRLTVT.

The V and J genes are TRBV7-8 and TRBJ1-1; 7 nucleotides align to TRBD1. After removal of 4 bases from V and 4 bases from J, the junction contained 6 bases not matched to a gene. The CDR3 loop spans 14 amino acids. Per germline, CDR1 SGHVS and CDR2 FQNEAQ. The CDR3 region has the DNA TGTGCCAGCAGCTCCGACAGGGTGACCACTGAAGCTTTCTTT. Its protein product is CASSSDRVTTEAFF.

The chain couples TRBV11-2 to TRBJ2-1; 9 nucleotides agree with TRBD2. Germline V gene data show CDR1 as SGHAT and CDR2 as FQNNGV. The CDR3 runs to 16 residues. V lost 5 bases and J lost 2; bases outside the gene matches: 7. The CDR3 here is CASSQGRLAAYNEQFF. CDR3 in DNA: TGTGCCAGCAGCCAGGGCCGACTAGCGGCCTACAATGAGCAGTTCTTC.

The CDR3 DNA sequence: TGTGCCAGCAGCTTAGGAGCAGGGGACTACGAGCAGTACTTC. Translated: CASSLGAGDYEQYF. The chain couples TRBV11-2 to TRBJ2-7; tentative D call: TRBD1 (6 bases). Germline CDR1 and CDR2: SGHAT and FQNNGV. Between the trimmed V and J ends, which lost 1 base and 3 bases, there was a span of 10 bases. The CDR3 is 14 residues long.

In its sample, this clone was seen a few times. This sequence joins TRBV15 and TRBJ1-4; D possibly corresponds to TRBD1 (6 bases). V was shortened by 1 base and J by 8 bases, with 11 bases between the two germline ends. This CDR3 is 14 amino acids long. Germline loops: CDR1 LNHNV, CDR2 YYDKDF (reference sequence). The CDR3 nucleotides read TGTGCCACCAGCAGAGGGGGGGCCGGGGAAAAACTGTTTTTT. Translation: CATSRGGAGEKLFF.

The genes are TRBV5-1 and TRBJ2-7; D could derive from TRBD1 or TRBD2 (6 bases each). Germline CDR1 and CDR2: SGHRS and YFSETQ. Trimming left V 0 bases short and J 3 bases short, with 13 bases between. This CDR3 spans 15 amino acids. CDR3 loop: CASSLVARGGYEQYF. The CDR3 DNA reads TGCGCCAGCAGCTTGGTAGCCAGGGGAGGCTACGAGCAGTACTTC. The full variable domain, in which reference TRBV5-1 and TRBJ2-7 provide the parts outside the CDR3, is KAGVTQTPRYLIKTRGQQVTLSCSPISGHRSVSWYQQTPGQGLQFLFEYFSETQRNKGNFPGRFSGRQFSNSRSEMNVSTLELGDSALYLCASSLVARGGYEQYFGPGTRLTVT.

The CDR3 DNA follows: TGTGCCAGTAGCCATGGACAGGGCCTTCAGCCCCAGCATTTT. Protein sequence: CASSHGQGLQPQHF. The gene calls are TRBV19 and TRBJ1-5; 8 nucleotides line up with TRBD1. Germline V CDR1 and CDR2: LNHDA, SQIVND (reference sequence). The CDR3 has 14 residues. The V segment lost 6 bases and the J segment 6 bases; nucleotides outside the gene matches: 7.

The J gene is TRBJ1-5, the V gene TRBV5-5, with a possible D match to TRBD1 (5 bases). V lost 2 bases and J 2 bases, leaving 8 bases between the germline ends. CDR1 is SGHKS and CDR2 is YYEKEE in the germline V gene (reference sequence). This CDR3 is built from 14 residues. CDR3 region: CASSFGAGNQPQHF. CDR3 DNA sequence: TGTGCCAGCAGCTTCGGGGCGGGCAATCAGCCCCAGCATTTT.

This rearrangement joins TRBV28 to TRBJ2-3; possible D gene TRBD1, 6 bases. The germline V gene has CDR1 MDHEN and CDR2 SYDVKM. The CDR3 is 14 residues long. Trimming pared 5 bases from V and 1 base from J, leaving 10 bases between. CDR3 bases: TGTGCCAGCAGTCCGTGGACAGGCACAGATACGCAGTATTTT. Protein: CASSPWTGTDTQYF.

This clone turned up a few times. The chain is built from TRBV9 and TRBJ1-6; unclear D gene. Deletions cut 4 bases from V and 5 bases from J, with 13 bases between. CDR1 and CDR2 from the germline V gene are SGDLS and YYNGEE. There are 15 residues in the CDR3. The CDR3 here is CASSPSASDNSPLHF. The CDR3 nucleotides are TGTGCCAGCAGCCCTTCGGCGAGCGATAATTCACCCCTCCACTTT.

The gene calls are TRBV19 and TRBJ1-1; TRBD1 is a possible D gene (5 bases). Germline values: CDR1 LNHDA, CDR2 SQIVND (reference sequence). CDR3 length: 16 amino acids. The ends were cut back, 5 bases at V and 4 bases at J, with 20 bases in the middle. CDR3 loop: CASSAQRLAQGTEAFF. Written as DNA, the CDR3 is TGTGCCAGTAGTGCCCAACGCTTAGCCCAGGGCACTGAAGCTTTCTTT.

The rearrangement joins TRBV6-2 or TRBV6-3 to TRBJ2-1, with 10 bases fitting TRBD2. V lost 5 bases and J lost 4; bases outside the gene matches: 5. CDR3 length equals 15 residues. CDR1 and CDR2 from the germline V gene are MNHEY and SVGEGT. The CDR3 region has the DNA TGTGCCAGCAGTCTAGCGGGGGCCCGATACAATGAGCAGTTCTTC. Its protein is CASSLAGARYNEQFF.

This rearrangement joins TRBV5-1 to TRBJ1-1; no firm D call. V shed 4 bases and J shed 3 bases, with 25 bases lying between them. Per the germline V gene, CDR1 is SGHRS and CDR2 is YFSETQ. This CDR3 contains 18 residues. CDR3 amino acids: CASSQFTQTIRPDTEAFF. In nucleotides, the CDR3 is TGCGCCAGCAGCCAATTTACCCAGACCATTCGACCGGACACTGAAGCTTTCTTT.